This TCR beta chain was identified during a study of T cell responses to AZD1222 COVID-19 vaccine. Study findings and constraints: Close to half of spike-specific TCRs reportedly recognize unmutated variant regions.

TCRdb keeps only in-frame clones here, not all; method: immunoSEQ multiplex PCR. The sample holds around 130,000 clones, over 75% seen once. Comments on this clone: What it binds is not known.

Losses at the gene ends were 5 bases for V and 4 bases for J; bases not matched to a gene: 4. The CDR3 is made up of 13 amino acids. The V gene's germline CDR1 is SGHAT and CDR2 FQNNGV. The material was peripheral blood, obtained 28 days after the second AZD1222 dose. This clonotype was sampled from an adult who received the AZD1222 COVID-19 vaccine. The chain uses TRBV11-2 and TRBJ1-2, with 7 bases identical to TRBD1. CDR3 protein: CASSIGQVYGYTF. The CDR3 DNA follows: TGTGCCAGCAGCATCGGACAGGTCTATGGCTACACCTTC.